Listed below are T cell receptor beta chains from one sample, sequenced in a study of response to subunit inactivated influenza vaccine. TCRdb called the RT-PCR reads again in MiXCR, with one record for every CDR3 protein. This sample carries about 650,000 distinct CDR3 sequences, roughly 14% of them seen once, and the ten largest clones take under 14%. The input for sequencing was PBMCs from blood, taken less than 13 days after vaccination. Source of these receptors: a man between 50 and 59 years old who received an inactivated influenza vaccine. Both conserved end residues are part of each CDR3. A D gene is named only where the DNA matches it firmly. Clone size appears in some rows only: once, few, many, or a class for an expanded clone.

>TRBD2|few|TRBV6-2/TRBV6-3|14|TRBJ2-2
TGTGCCAGCAGTTACTACGGGGGGACCGGGGAGCTGTTTTTT
CASSYYGGTGELFF
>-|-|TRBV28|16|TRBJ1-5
TGTGCCAGCAGTCCTAGACAGGTGGTTCGCAATCAGCCCCAGCATTTT
CASSPRQVVRNQPQHF
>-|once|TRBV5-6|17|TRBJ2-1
TGTGCCAGCAGCCGACCCTACGGGACACAAACAAACAATGAGCAGTTCTTC
CASSRPYGTQTNNEQFF
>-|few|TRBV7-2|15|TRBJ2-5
TGTGCCAGCAGCCGCCGGGGACGGACCCAAGAGACCCAGTACTTC
CASSRRGRTQETQYF
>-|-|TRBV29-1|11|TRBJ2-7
TGCAGCGCCAAGACCCGGGGCGAGCAGTACTTC
CSAKTRGEQYF
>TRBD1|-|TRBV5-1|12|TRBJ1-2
TGCGCCAGCAGTCGGGACAGGGGAGACTACACCTTC
CASSRDRGDYTF
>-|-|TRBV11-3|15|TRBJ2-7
TGTGCCAGCAGCTTAGATACCAGAAGCCCCTACGAGCAGTACTTC
CASSLDTRSPYEQYF
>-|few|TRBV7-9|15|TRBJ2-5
TGTGCCAGCAGCTTGCTAGAAGCCGTGCAAGAGACCCAGTACTTC
CASSLLEAVQETQYF
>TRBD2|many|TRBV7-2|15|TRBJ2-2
TGTGCCAGCAGTTCCCGGACTAGCGAGGCCGGGGAGCTGTTTTTT
CASSSRTSEAGELFF
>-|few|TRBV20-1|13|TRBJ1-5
TGCAGTGCTAGGAGGGCGATTCAGGGGCCCCAGCATTTT
CSARRAIQGPQHF
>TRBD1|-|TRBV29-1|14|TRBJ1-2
TGCAGCGTTGGGGGGACAGGGGGACGTACAGGCTACACCTTC
CSVGGTGGRTGYTF
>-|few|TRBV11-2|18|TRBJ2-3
TGTGCCAGCAGCCCGAGACCCTCTCGCGGCTATAGCACAGATACGCAGTATTTT
CASSPRPSRGYSTDTQYF
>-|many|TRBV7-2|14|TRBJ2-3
TGTGCCAGCAGCCGCCCGCCGAGTAAAGATACGCAGTATTTT
CASSRPPSKDTQYF
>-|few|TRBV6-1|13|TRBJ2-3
TGTGCCAGCAGTGTCCCTGGCACAGATACGCAGTATTTT
CASSVPGTDTQYF
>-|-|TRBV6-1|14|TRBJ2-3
TGTGCCAGCAGTCCCCTCTCCTCTAGGGAAATGCAGTATTTT
CASSPLSSREMQYF
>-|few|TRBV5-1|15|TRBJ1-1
TGCGCCAGCAGCTTGGCCCTGCCGCCGAACACTGAAGCTTTCTTT
CASSLALPPNTEAFF
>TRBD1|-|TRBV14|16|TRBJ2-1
TGTGCCAGCAGCCCCCTAGGACAGGTCTCCTACAATGAGCAGTTCTTC
CASSPLGQVSYNEQFF
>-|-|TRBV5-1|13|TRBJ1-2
TGCGCCAGCAGCTTGTTAGAGGGCCGCGGCTACACCTTC
CASSLLEGRGYTF
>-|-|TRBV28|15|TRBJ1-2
TGTGCCAGCAGTTTGGTGGGAGGTCCCCTAGGCGGCTACACCTTC
CASSLVGGPLGGYTF
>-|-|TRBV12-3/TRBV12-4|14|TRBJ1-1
TGTGCCAGCAGTTCCCCGGCAGGGGTTACTGAAGCTTTCTTT
CASSSPAGVTEAFF
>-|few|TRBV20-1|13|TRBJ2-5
TGCAGTGCTAGAGTGACGGCTCAAGAGACCCAGTACTTC
CSARVTAQETQYF
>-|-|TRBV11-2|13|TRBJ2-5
TGTGCCAGCAGCTTAAGTCCCCTCGGGACCCAGTACTTC
CASSLSPLGTQYF
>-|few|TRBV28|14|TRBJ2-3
TGTGCCAGCAAGGCTGGAGCAGGACAACATACGCAGTATTTT
CASKAGAGQHTQYF
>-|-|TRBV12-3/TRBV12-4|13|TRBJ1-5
TGTGCCAGCAGTTTCAGGTTCAATCAGCCCCAGCATTTT
CASSFRFNQPQHF
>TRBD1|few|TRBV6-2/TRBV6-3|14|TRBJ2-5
TGTGCCAGCACCGCCGGGACAGGGAGGGAGACCCAGTACTTC
CASTAGTGRETQYF
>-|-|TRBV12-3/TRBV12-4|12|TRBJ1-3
TGTGCCAGCAGTTTACCATTCTGGACCATATATTTT
CASSLPFWTIYF
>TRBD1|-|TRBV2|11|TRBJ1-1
TGTGCCAGCAGAAGGACAGGGGGAGCTTTCTTT
CASRRTGGAFF
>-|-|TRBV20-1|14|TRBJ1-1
TGCAGTGCTAGAGGGGAGGGGTTGGGCACTGAAGCTTTCTTT
CSARGEGLGTEAFF
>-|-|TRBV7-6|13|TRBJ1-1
TGTGCCAGCAGCTTTTTACAGGGCACTGAAGCTTTCTTT
CASSFLQGTEAFF
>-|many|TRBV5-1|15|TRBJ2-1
TGCGCCAGCAGTTCTTACAGGGTTAGAGGGAATGAGCAGTTCTTC
CASSSYRVRGNEQFF
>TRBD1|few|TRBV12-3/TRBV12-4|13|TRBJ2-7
TGTGCCAGCGCCGGGACAGGGGTTTACGAGCAGTACTTC
CASAGTGVYEQYF
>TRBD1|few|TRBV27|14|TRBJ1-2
TGTGCCAGCAGTCGACAGGGAGCGGTGGGAGGCTACACCTTC
CASSRQGAVGGYTF
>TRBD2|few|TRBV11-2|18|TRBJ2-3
TGTGCCAGCAGCCGAAACCCTGTTGGACTAGCGGGGGGGGATACGCAGTATTTT
CASSRNPVGLAGGDTQYF
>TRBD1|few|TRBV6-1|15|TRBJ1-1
TGTGCCAGCAGTGCGTCCGGGACAGGGAACACTGAAGCTTTCTTT
CASSASGTGNTEAFF
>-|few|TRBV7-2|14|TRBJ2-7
TGTGCCAGCAGCTTAGTTGGGGGAGAATACGAGCAGTACTTC
CASSLVGGEYEQYF
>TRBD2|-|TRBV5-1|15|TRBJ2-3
TGCGCCAGCATGACCCGACTAGCGGGAGAGCATACGCAGTATTTT
CASMTRLAGEHTQYF
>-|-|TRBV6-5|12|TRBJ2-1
TGTGCCAGCAGGGGCCGGTACAATGAGCAGTTCTTC
CASRGRYNEQFF
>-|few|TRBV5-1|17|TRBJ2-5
TGCGCCAGCAGCTTGGCCTGGGGGGCCCCTTCGTCTGAGACCCAGTACTTC
CASSLAWGAPSSETQYF
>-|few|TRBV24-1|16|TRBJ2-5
TGTGCCACCAGTGACCCATATGCGGGGTACCAAGAGACCCAGTACTTC
CATSDPYAGYQETQYF
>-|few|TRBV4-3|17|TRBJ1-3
TGCGCCAGCAGCCAAGGCGCCCGAGGGTTCTCTGGAAACACCATATATTTT
CASSQGARGFSGNTIYF
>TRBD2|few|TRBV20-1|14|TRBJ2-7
TGCAGTGCGTCAAGCCGGGACTATCTAAACGAGCAGTACTTC
CSASSRDYLNEQYF
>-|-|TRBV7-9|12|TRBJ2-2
TGTGCCAGCACTGAGAGGACCGGGGAGCTGTTTTTT
CASTERTGELFF
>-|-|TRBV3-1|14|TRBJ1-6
TGTGCCAGCAGCCGGACAGATAATAATTCACCCCTCCACTTT
CASSRTDNNSPLHF
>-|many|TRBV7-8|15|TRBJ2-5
TGTGCCAGCAGCCCAGGACAGAACTTTCAAGAGACCCAGTACTTC
CASSPGQNFQETQYF
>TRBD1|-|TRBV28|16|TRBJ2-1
TGTGCCAGCAGTTTACCCCCGGGACAGGGGGCGTCGGAGCAGTTCTTC
CASSLPPGQGASEQFF
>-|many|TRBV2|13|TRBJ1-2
TGTGCCAGCAGGGTAACCGGGAGCGATGGCTACACCTTC
CASRVTGSDGYTF
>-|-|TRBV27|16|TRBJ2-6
TGTGCCAGCAGTTTTTCCGGGGCCGCTGGGGCCAACGTCCTGACTTTC
CASSFSGAAGANVLTF
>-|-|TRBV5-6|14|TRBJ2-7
TGTGCCAGCAGCCTTGCCACTACCCTCTACGAGCAGTACTTC
CASSLATTLYEQYF
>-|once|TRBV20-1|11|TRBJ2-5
TGCAGTGCCAATACCGGGGTTAACCAGTACTTC
CSANTGVNQYF
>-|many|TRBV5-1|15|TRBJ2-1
TGCGCCAGCAGCTTGGTCCCAGGGAGAAACAATGAGCAGTTCTTC
CASSLVPGRNNEQFF
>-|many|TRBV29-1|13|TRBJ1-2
TGCAGCGTTGAGAAAGGACGGAGCTATGGCTACACCTTC
CSVEKGRSYGYTF
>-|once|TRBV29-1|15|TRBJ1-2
TGCAGCGTGACTACGCGAGAGGGCCCGCACTATGGCTACACCTTC
CSVTTREGPHYGYTF
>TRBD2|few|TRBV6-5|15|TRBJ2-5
TGTGCCAGCAGTTACTCGAAGCGGGAGCGAGAGACCCAGTACTTC
CASSYSKRERETQYF